The rows below give T cell receptor beta chains drawn from one sample of a study of cytomegalovirus exposure and HLA in healthy donors. Some clones are missing from TCRdb's copy, which holds only in-frame ones; the method was immunoSEQ multiplex PCR. The sample carries approximately 100,000 clones, roughly nine tenths recorded once. Material: PBMCs. All receptors come from a woman between 18 and 29 years old in good health and CMV-seropositive. Each CDR3 is given with its conserved first and last residue. A D gene is named only where the DNA matches it firmly. The listing skips clone size in some rows; elsewhere it reads once, few, many or a size class.

d_call clone_size j_call v_call cdr3_nt cdr3_aa
NA NA TRBJ1-5 TRBV27 TGTGCCAGCAGGGTGGAGGGGCAGCCCCAGCATTTT CASRVEGQPQHF
NA few TRBJ1-2 TRBV4-3 TGCGCCAGCAGCCAAGATGCAGGGCGAGTTTCCTTC CASSQDAGRVSF
NA NA TRBJ1-4 TRBV6-1 TGTGCCAGCAGTGATAGGGGATTCCGGGAAAAACTGTTTTTT CASSDRGFREKLFF
NA NA TRBJ2-3 TRBV5-6 TGTGCCAGCAGCTTGCCCGGGGATGATACGCAGTATTTT CASSLPGDDTQYF
NA NA TRBJ1-1 TRBV5-1 TGCGCCAGCAGCCACCAGGGGCGCGAAGGGACTGAAGCTTTCTTT CASSHQGREGTEAFF
NA few TRBJ2-2 TRBV11-2 TGTGCCAGCAGCTTCCCCCCACAGGGCCACACCGGGGAGCTGTTTTTT CASSFPPQGHTGELFF
NA NA TRBJ1-1 TRBV27 TGTGCCAGCAGTTTTTCCCAGGGAACTGAAGCTTTCTTT CASSFSQGTEAFF
TRBD1 once TRBJ2-1 TRBV19 TGTGCCAGTGGGACAGGGACCTACAATGAGCAGTTCTTC CASGTGTYNEQFF
TRBD1 NA TRBJ1-2 TRBV5-5 TGTGCCAGCAGGGCCGGGACAGGGCGCATCAGTGGCTACACCTTC CASRAGTGRISGYTF
NA once TRBJ1-5 TRBV14 TGTGCCCAAGGGGATCATATAGCAAATCAGCCCCAGCATTTT CAQGDHIANQPQHF
NA NA TRBJ1-2 TRBV25-1 TGTGCCAGCCGAAGACCGGGAGACTACTATGGCTACACCTTC CASRRPGDYYGYTF
NA NA TRBJ1-2 TRBV5-6 TGTGCCAGCAGCTTTCGAACCAGGGGTGGCTACACCTTC CASSFRTRGGYTF
NA NA TRBJ1-2 TRBV18 TGTGCCAGCTCACCGGAAACAGGGTCCGGCTACACCTTC CASSPETGSGYTF
NA many TRBJ1-6 TRBV4-2 TGTGCCAGCAGCCAAGATCACTACGGGAGCTCCTATAATTCACCCCTCCACTTT CASSQDHYGSSYNSPLHF
TRBD2 NA TRBJ2-5 TRBV28 TGTGCCAGCGTCGGGGGGGGCCAAGAGACCCAGTACTTC CASVGGGQETQYF
TRBD2 NA TRBJ2-3 TRBV6-4 TGTGCCAGTAGCGGGGGGGCGACAGATACGCAGTATTTT CASSGGATDTQYF
NA once TRBJ2-1 TRBV11-2 TGTGCCAGCAGCCGGATACTAGTCATTGAGCAGTTCTTC CASSRILVIEQFF
TRBD1 once TRBJ1-1 TRBV28 TGTGCCAGCAGCGACAATATGGGGGACAGGGATGAAGCTTTCTTT CASSDNMGDRDEAFF
NA once TRBJ2-2 TRBV2 TGTGCCTCAGCGGACACCAGGGGAAACGCCGGGGAGCTGTTTTTT CASADTRGNAGELFF
NA NA TRBJ1-1 TRBV18 TGTGCCAGCTCACCACCGCGGGGCCCGGCTTTCTTT CASSPPRGPAFF
NA NA TRBJ2-6 TRBV19 TGTGCCAGTAGGGAGTGGCAGGGGATGTCTGGGGCCAACGTCCTGACTTTC CASREWQGMSGANVLTF
TRBD1 NA TRBJ1-1 TRBV6-1 TGTGCCAGCAGTGAAGGTCCTTTAGGACAGGGGTTTCGGGCTTTCTTT CASSEGPLGQGFRAFF
TRBD2 NA TRBJ2-3 TRBV11-2 TGTGCCAGCAGCTTAGAGGAGCGGGGTAAAGATACGCAGTATTTT CASSLEERGKDTQYF